These 21 T cell receptor beta chains share one sample of origin, sequenced in a study of CD8 T cells in acute hepatitis C reinfection. Measured with immunoSEQ multiplex PCR; TCRdb has only the in-frame clones, and not every one. The repertoire consists of fewer than 40,000 clones, with approximately 85% occurring once and the leading ten covering roughly 9.8%. The time point here: naive CD8 control sorted from an acute-time-point sample. Sequenced input: naive CD8+ T cells from PBMCs. The receptor source for this set is a woman aged 18-29 years who spontaneously cleared hepatitis C infection.

This sequence joins TRBV4-2 and TRBJ2-4; D possibly corresponds to TRBD1 (5 bases). The CDR3 length is 11 residues. V lost 0 bases and J 13 bases, leaving 7 bases between the germline ends. From germline, CDR1 is LGHNA and CDR2 YNFKEQ. The CDR3 protein is CASSQDAGQYF. CDR3 coding DNA: TGTGCCAGCAGCCAAGACGCAGGGCAGTACTTC.

The V call is TRBV27, the J call TRBJ2-7; D may be TRBD2 (6 bases). The CDR3 consists of 14 residues. The V end was cut by 3 bases, the J end by 2 bases, with 11 bases between. From germline, CDR1 is MNHEY and CDR2 SMNVEV (reference sequence). In DNA form, the CDR3 reads TGTGCCAGCAGTTTTATAGCGGCTCCCTACGAGCAGTACTTC. Translating it yields CASSFIAAPYEQYF.

The rearrangement joins TRBV5-8 to TRBJ2-7; 11 bases are a match to TRBD2. The length of the CDR3 is 18 residues. The trim removed 4 bases at V and 5 bases at J, leaving 17 bases unmatched. From germline, CDR1 is SGHTS and CDR2 YDEGEE. As DNA, the CDR3 is TGTGCCAGCAGCGGGAGTTACAGTAGACTAGCGGGATCCCACGAGCAGTACTTC. Protein product: CASSGSYSRLAGSHEQYF.

Written as DNA, the CDR3 is TGTGCCAGCAGCTTAATCTTGGGGGGGATGGAGACCCAGTACTTC. Encoded protein: CASSLILGGMETQYF. The chain is built from TRBV7-7 and TRBJ2-5; TRBD2 matches 7 bases. Looked up from germline, CDR1 is SSHAT and CDR2 is FNYEAQ (reference sequence). V was pared by 2 bases and J by 5 bases, with 8 bases of the junction left unmatched. The CDR3 has 15 residues.

The J gene is TRBJ1-4, the V gene TRBV13, with D possibly matching TRBD1 (5 bases). The CDR3 has 14 amino acids. Germline CDR1 and CDR2: PRHDT and FYEKMQ (reference sequence). V shed 4 bases and J shed 11 bases, with 17 bases lying between them. The CDR3 bases are TGTGCCAGCAGCTCTACGGACACGGGATCGAAACTGTTTTTT. Protein product: CASSSTDTGSKLFF.

V gene TRBV4-1 combines with J gene TRBJ1-2, with a possible D match to TRBD1 (6 bases). V lost 0 bases and J 4 bases, leaving 12 bases between the germline ends. Germline V gives CDR1 MGHRA, CDR2 YSYEKL. CDR3 length: 15 residues. CDR3 loop: CASSQERGASYGYTF. The CDR3 nucleotides are TGCGCCAGCAGCCAAGAACGGGGGGCGAGCTATGGCTACACCTTC.

Details on this clone: Other DNA variants within this sample encode the same CDR3. The rearrangement joins TRBV29-1 to TRBJ2-1, with D possibly called TRBD1 or TRBD2 (7 bases each). The CDR3 extends over 15 amino acids. V was trimmed by 0 bases and J by 10 bases, leaving 19 bases between them. Germline V gene sequence: CDR1 SQVTM, CDR2 ANQGSEA. The CDR3 DNA reads as TGCAGCGTTGAAGATCCAGGGGAGGGGGCTCGGGAGCAGTTCTTC. Translation: CSVEDPGEGAREQFF.

The chain recombines TRBV19 with TRBJ1-2, with 8 bases that match TRBD1. The CDR3 totals 18 residues. Trimming removed 10 bases from V and 4 bases from J; junction bases left unmatched: 23. The germline V gene encodes CDR1 LNHDA and CDR2 SQIVND (reference sequence). In DNA form, the CDR3 reads TGTGCCACCCAAGACAGGGGAAAGTGGGATGGATCCAGCTATGGCTACACCTTC. This encodes CATQDRGKWDGSSYGYTF.

The chain uses TRBV15 and TRBJ1-1, with D perhaps TRBD1 (5 bases). The CDR3 is 15 residues long. The V gene's germline CDR1 is LNHNV and CDR2 YYDKDF (reference sequence). Trimming removed 3 bases at V and 1 base at J, with 12 bases between. The CDR3, as DNA: TGTGCCACCAGCAGCTCCCGGGGGGGGAACACTGAAGCTTTCTTT. Its protein product is CATSSSRGGNTEAFF.

This clone came up once. V gene TRBV29-1 combines with J gene TRBJ1-4; unclear D gene. The CDR3 sequence is 16 residues long. Germline V gene sequence: CDR1 SQVTM, CDR2 ANQGSEA. The V end lost 6 bases, the J end lost 8 bases, and 25 bases lay between the germline ends. DNA of the CDR3: TGCAGCGTCTTGATCCTTAGCCGGGAGGCAGGAGAAAAACTGTTTTTT. Translation gives CSVLILSREAGEKLFF.

The V gene is TRBV11-3, the J gene TRBJ2-2; no reliable D call. CDR1 and CDR2 from the germline V gene are SGHNT and YENEEA. Between the trimmed V and J ends, which lost 4 bases and 7 bases, there was a span of 7 bases. The CDR3 runs to 12 residues. The CDR3 nucleotides are TGTGCCAGCAGCTCAATTTACGGGGAGCTGTTTTTT. It is translated as CASSSIYGELFF.

This chain joins TRBV10-1 and TRBJ2-1; 10 positions match TRBD2. The CDR3 runs to 17 residues. V lost 5 bases to trimming and J lost 1 base; unmatched junction nucleotides: 8. Germline CDR1 reads WNHNN; CDR2 reads SYGVQD (reference sequence). CDR3 in DNA: TGCGCCAGCAGTCAAACTAGCGGGAAAGGATCCTACAATGAGCAGTTCTTC. Translated: CASSQTSGKGSYNEQFF.

The J gene is TRBJ2-3, the V gene TRBV2; D unresolved. Germline V gives CDR1 SNHLY, CDR2 FYNNEI. This CDR3 is built from 13 residues. V was shortened by 3 bases and J by 6 bases, with 10 bases between the two germline ends. The CDR3 DNA sequence: TGTGCCAGCAGTGATATAGCTGTTGATACGCAGTATTTT. Translated, it gives CASSDIAVDTQYF.

CDR3 in DNA: TGTGCCAGCTCACCACTAGGTGAAGAGACCCAGTACTTC. Its protein is CASSPLGEETQYF. J is TRBJ2-5 and V is TRBV18; D is unclear. This CDR3 region has 13 residues. Germline V CDR1 and CDR2: KGHSH, LQKENI. V was clipped by 1 base and J by 3 bases, with 6 bases between them.

The gene calls are TRBV29-1 and TRBJ2-7, with D possibly TRBD2 on 6 matching bases. CDR3 size: 12 residues. V was cut by 6 bases and J by 3 bases, with 12 bases left in between. From germline, CDR1 is SQVTM and CDR2 ANQGSEA. The CDR3 nucleotides are TGCAGCGTACCCACCGGGGGCTACGAGCAGTACTTC. Protein: CSVPTGGYEQYF.

CDR3 region: CASSPRYRTGTSGAYNEQFF. CDR3 nucleotides: TGTGCCAGCAGCCCCCGATATCGAACCGGGACTAGCGGGGCCTACAATGAGCAGTTCTTC. The rearrangement joins TRBV13 to TRBJ2-1; 13 bases match TRBD2. The ends lost 5 bases at V and 2 bases at J; junction bases unmatched: 15. Germline loops: CDR1 PRHDT, CDR2 FYEKMQ (reference sequence). The CDR3 has 20 residues.

The chain uses TRBV4-1 and TRBJ2-3; tentative D call: TRBD2 (6 bases). Trimming removed 2 bases at V and 2 bases at J, with 17 bases between. The germline CDR1 and CDR2 sequences are MGHRA and YSYEKL. There are 17 residues in the CDR3. CDR3 sequence reads: CASSQYPTAGYTDTQYF. CDR3 DNA: TGCGCCAGCAGCCAATATCCGACGGCGGGGTACACAGATACGCAGTATTTT.

The chain joins TRBV19 to TRBJ1-2; D not certain. V shed 6 bases and J shed 5 bases, with 7 bases lying between them. CDR1 is LNHDA, CDR2 SQIVND, per germline (reference sequence). There are 11 residues in the CDR3. The CDR3 region is CASRSIYGYTF. CDR3 DNA: TGTGCCAGTAGAAGCATTTATGGCTACACCTTC.

The chain combines TRBV11-1 with TRBJ2-7; D not certain. V was clipped by 3 bases and J by 5 bases, with 17 bases between them. Germline V gives CDR1 SGHAT, CDR2 FQDESV (reference sequence). The CDR3 covers 15 residues. The DNA of the CDR3 is TGTGCCAGCAGCTTGGGTATCCAGCGTCGAAACGAGCAGTACTTC. Encoded protein: CASSLGIQRRNEQYF.

V and J are TRBV29-1 and TRBJ2-7; 8 bases match TRBD1. CDR1 is SQVTM and CDR2 is ANQGSEA in the germline V gene. V shed 0 bases, J shed 6 bases, and the junction held 10 bases outside the gene matches. This CDR3 region has 15 residues. Here the CDR3 reads CSVEEQGEPASEQYF. In DNA form, the CDR3 reads TGCAGCGTTGAAGAACAGGGGGAGCCTGCCTCCGAGCAGTACTTC.

The chain joins TRBV27 to TRBJ1-2; the D gene is possibly TRBD1 (5 bases). Per germline, CDR1 MNHEY and CDR2 SMNVEV (reference sequence). The V gene lost 2 bases and the J gene lost 7 bases, with 17 bases spanning the gap. The CDR3 extends over 15 amino acids. The DNA of the CDR3 is TGTGCCAGCAGTTTAAGGGGAGGGTCCCCGGCTGGCTACACCTTC. Translating it yields CASSLRGGSPAGYTF.